This entry is about one T cell receptor (beta chain). Its antigen is unknown. Base qualities were left out, and no much larger clone turns up one base away. The immunoSEQ Assay, a bias-controlled multiplex PCR, was used to amplify TCRbeta CDR3 regions from genomic DNA. In the original analysis: Nucleated cell counts per sample were estimated from amplification of reference gene primers within the assay. Sequence reads were collapsed and filtered to measure the absolute abundance of every unique TCRbeta CDR3 rearrangement. For each sample, productive Simpson clonality was calculated as the square root of Simpson's diversity index across productive rearrangements. Not all clones reach the TCRdb copy of this immuneACCESS table, which keeps in-frame sequences only. Checked studies attribute under half of the gap to unresolved V genes and leave the rest unexplained. Clonal size and the V and J genes are those of that table, whereas D and trimming came from the DNA. For this sample the table gives more than 110,000 clones, of which around 76% were detected only once. The ten largest clonotypes hold around 14% of the sample.

This sample was taken from a study of blood T cell repertoires in COVID-19 (TCRdb year 2020). About the investigation overall: Samples covering the acute and convalescent phases of COVID-19 were provided by collaborators in the United States, Italy and Spain. Where HLA class I and class II types were available, the types were taken from metadata supplied by the sample provider, not from assay-based typing. The repertoires were released in a freely available public database meant as a resource for research on the immune response to SARS-CoV-2. The prospective study material was composed of cDNA or gDNA derived from T cells, B-cell-depleted T cells, or PBMCs. The samples were drawn from two sources: the first 160 participants of the ongoing ImmuneRACE study, and 1,254 subjects contributed by 6 global collaborators. Deeply sampled blood TCRbeta repertoires from subjects exposed to, actively infected with, or recovered from COVID-19 were included in the dataset. A de-identified subject ID, COVID-19 status, age in years and sex were almost always included in the sample metadata. The research as a whole found: Clinical and demographic metadata were provided uncurated, with the amount varying by source and participant.

Sequences ENHRY (CDR1) and SYGVKD (CDR2) are obtained from the germline V gene. After removal of 4 bases from V and 12 bases from J, the junction retains 8 bases not matched to a gene. The CDR3 measures 14 amino acids from cysteine to phenylalanine. Of the read, only the CDR3 DNA is kept; its 42 bases are in frame from base 1. Whole blood was collected in K2EDTA tubes by collaborating institutions according to the institutions' own protocols. For TCRbeta analysis, collaborators shipped samples in one of three forms: frozen whole blood, isolated PBMCs, or DNA extracted from either of those sample types.

The clonotype comes from a man of 80 years or more with acute or convalescent COVID-19. The source material was peripheral blood. The V and J segments used are TRBV10-3 and TRBJ1-4; 10 junctional bases match TRBD1. The CDR3 is CAISAGTGDRELFF. The nucleotide sequence is TGTGCCATCAGTGCAGGGACAGGGGATAGGGAACTGTTTTTT.